These 8 T cell receptor beta chains share one sample of origin, sequenced in a study of human T cells and chemical hapten exposure. What the library attached to individual cDNA molecules were unique molecular identifiers. TCRdb processed the reads anew with MiXCR; each CDR3 protein has one entry. The sample yields roughly 120,000 distinct CDR3 sequences, over 7.5% seen once. The starting material, unfractionated whole blood, was used for total RNA extraction. Sequencing used whole blood. The receptors originated from a human donor in good health. Some clones in this sample may be carry-over from other donors' samples.

Many counts were recorded for this clonotype. The V and J genes are TRBV29-1 and TRBJ1-2; 9 nucleotides match TRBD1. Germline lookup yields CDR1 SQVTM and CDR2 ANQGSEA. The CDR3 is 13 residues long. Germline trimming cut 7 bases from V and 7 bases from J; bases unmatched to any gene: 10. The CDR3 region has the DNA TGCAGCGCAAGTACAGGGGGCCCCTTTGGCTACACCTTC. Translating gives CSASTGGPFGYTF.

The chain joins TRBV6-2 or TRBV6-3 to TRBJ2-2; D is unclear. Germline-derived CDR1 and CDR2 are MNHEY and SVGEGT. This CDR3 is 15 amino acids long. The V end was cut by 9 bases, the J end by 4 bases, with 18 bases between. CDR3 bases: TGTGCCAGTTCGTCTGGCGGCGGCCCCACCGGGGAGCTGTTTTTT. Its protein is CASSSGGGPTGELFF.

This clonotype was seen more than once but under ten times. This chain joins TRBV12-3 or TRBV12-4 and TRBJ2-6; 7 nucleotides match TRBD1. With 8 bases clipped from V and 2 bases from J, the junction kept 3 bases outside the gene matches. The CDR3 has 14 amino acids. This CDR3 is CASDRDPGANVLTF. DNA for the CDR3: TGTGCCAGCGACAGGGACCCTGGGGCCAACGTCCTGACTTTC.

This clonotype was seen repeatedly, ten times or more. The chain employs TRBV27 and TRBJ2-1; no definite D call. Trimming took off 3 bases at V and 8 bases at J, with 8 bases between the two ends. There are 12 residues in the CDR3. Germline loops: CDR1 MNHEY, CDR2 SMNVEV (reference sequence). The CDR3 protein is CASSFWGDEQFF. The CDR3 nucleotides read TGTGCCAGCAGTTTTTGGGGTGATGAGCAGTTCTTC.

This clonotype appeared a few times. This chain connects TRBV5-1 to TRBJ1-1, with D possibly being TRBD1 (6 bases). The length of the CDR3 is 15 residues. The V gene's germline CDR1 is SGHRS and CDR2 YFSETQ. V lost 4 bases and J lost 0, with 13 bases in between. CDR3 sequence reads: CASSPPGGMNTEAFF. The CDR3 region has the DNA TGCGCCAGCAGCCCACCGGGGGGCATGAACACTGAAGCTTTCTTT.

The genes are TRBV6-2 or TRBV6-3 and TRBJ1-2; tentative D call: TRBD1 (5 bases). CDR1 and CDR2 from the germline V gene are MNHEY and SVGEGT. CDR3 size: 13 residues. V shed 7 bases and J shed 4 bases, with 13 bases lying between them. CDR3 DNA sequence: TGTGCCAGCACCCTGGGACGGCGCTATGGCTACACCTTC. Residues: CASTLGRRYGYTF.

CDR3 amino acids: CASSSGTSAPNEQFF. As DNA, the CDR3 is TGTGCCAGCAGCTCGGGGACTAGCGCCCCCAATGAGCAGTTCTTC. The V and J genes are TRBV7-2 and TRBJ2-1; 10 nucleotides line up with TRBD2. This CDR3 is 15 amino acids long. CDR1 and CDR2 from the germline V gene are SGHTA and FQGNSA. J was trimmed by 6 bases and V by 4 bases; bases with no gene match: 6.

This clonotype was recorded many times. This chain links TRBV6-6 with TRBJ2-1, with 8 bases that match TRBD2. The germline gives CDR1 MNHNY, CDR2 SVGAGI (reference sequence). The ends lost 2 bases at V and 7 bases at J; junction bases unmatched: 7. The CDR3 is 15 amino acids. CDR3 sequence: CASSYPQRELNEQFF. CDR3 nucleotides: TGTGCCAGCAGTTACCCACAGCGGGAGCTGAATGAGCAGTTCTTC.